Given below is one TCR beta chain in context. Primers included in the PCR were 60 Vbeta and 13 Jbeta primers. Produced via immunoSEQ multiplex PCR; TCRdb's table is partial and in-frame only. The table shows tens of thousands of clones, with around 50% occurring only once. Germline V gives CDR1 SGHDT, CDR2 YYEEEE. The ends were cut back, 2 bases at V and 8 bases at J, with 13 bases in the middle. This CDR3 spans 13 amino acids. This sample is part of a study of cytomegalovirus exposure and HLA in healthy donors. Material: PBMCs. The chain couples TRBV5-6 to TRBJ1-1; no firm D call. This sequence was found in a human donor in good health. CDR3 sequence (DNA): TGTGCCAGCAGCTTCCGCGGGGATAGGGAAGCTTTCTTT. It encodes CASSFRGDREAFF.